This TCR beta chain was retrieved from a study of sequential checkpoint blockade in melanoma. Study in general: First-line arms were nivolumab then ipilimumab, or the reverse, randomized 1:1. Maintenance nivolumab came after either treatment sequence.

Assay used: immunoSEQ multiplex PCR; TCRdb lists only in-frame clones, some missing. This table holds roughly 2,300 clones, approximately 61% found once. Treatment specified: randomized to nivolumab then ipilimumab (arm A) or the reverse (arm B). None of the patients previously received DNA-damaging chemotherapy. This clonotype was obtained from a human patient with melanoma. Some clones in this sample may be carry-over from other donors' samples. This material consisted of CD8+ T cells sorted from blood (inferred from file names), taken from a patient given nivolumab and ipilimumab in sequence.

CDR3 nucleotide sequence: TGTGCTAGTGGTTTGGCCGGAGTCGGACAGGACAAGTATGGGAGCAATCAGCCCCAGCATTTT. Protein: CASGLAGVGQDKYGSNQPQHF. The chain recombines TRBV12-5 with TRBJ1-5, with 7 positions matching TRBD1. The CDR3 has 21 residues. Germline CDR1 and CDR2: LGHNT and FRNRAP. Losses at the gene ends were 1 base for V and 1 base for J; bases not matched to a gene: 19.